A selection of T cell receptor beta chains follows, all from one sample in a study of cytomegalovirus exposure and HLA in healthy donors. The protocol was immunoSEQ multiplex PCR, while the TCRdb copy is restricted to in-frame clones and leaves out a portion. The sample includes hundreds of thousands of clones, more than 70% of them seen just once. The source material was PBMCs. The receptors were gathered from a boy between 10 and 17 years old in good health and CMV-seronegative. CDR3s include the opening cysteine and the closing phenylalanine or tryptophan. A D gene is named only where the DNA matches it firmly. Size is omitted from some rows. Given values are once, few, many or a class for expanded clones.

NA	NA	TRBV19	TRBJ1-1	TGTGCCAGTAGTATAGGGACAGACACTGAAGCTTTCTTT	CASSIGTDTEAFF
NA	once	TRBV6-1	TRBJ2-2	TGTGCCAGCAGTGAAGGGAGGGGTCGCGGGGAGCTGTTTTTT	CASSEGRGRGELFF
NA	few	TRBV5-1	TRBJ2-7	TGCGCCAGCAGCCCGGCCAGTATCGGGAGCGGTACGACCGAGCAGTACTTC	CASSPASIGSGTTEQYF
TRBD1	once	TRBV10-3	TRBJ1-2	TGTGCCATCAGCGTGGACAGGGACTATGGCTACACCTTC	CAISVDRDYGYTF
NA	NA	TRBV7-9	TRBJ2-5	TGTGCCAGCAGCCCCCTAAGGACTTTACAAGAGACCCAGTACTTC	CASSPLRTLQETQYF
TRBD1	NA	TRBV11-3	TRBJ1-4	TGTGCCAGCAGCCAAGCAGGGGGGAGTGAAAAACTGTTTTTT	CASSQAGGSEKLFF
TRBD2	few	TRBV6-1	TRBJ2-7	TGTGCCAGCAGTGGGGGACTAGCGGGGATCTACGAGCAGTACTTC	CASSGGLAGIYEQYF
NA	NA	TRBV30	TRBJ1-1	TGTGCCTGGATGAAACGGGAGAACACTGAAGCTTTCTTT	CAWMKRENTEAFF
NA	NA	TRBV11-3	TRBJ2-3	TGTGCCAGCAGCTCACTAGCTCGTAGCACAGATACGCAGTATTTT	CASSSLARSTDTQYF
TRBD1	NA	TRBV5-1	TRBJ1-1	TGCGCCAGCAGCACCCAGGGGGGGAACACTGAAGCTTTCTTT	CASSTQGGNTEAFF
TRBD1	NA	TRBV5-1	TRBJ2-7	TGCGCCAGCAGCCCGACAGGGGGCGCTAGGGTCTACGAGCAGTACTTC	CASSPTGGARVYEQYF
TRBD1	NA	TRBV29-1	TRBJ2-2	TGCAGCGTTGGCAGGGGGCTTGGCACCGGGGAGCTGTTTTTT	CSVGRGLGTGELFF
TRBD2	NA	TRBV2	TRBJ2-7	TGTGCCAGCAGTGGACTAGCGGGAGCCCCAGGCGAGCAGTACTTC	CASSGLAGAPGEQYF
TRBD2	NA	TRBV10-3	TRBJ2-1	TGTGCCATCAGTGAGCCCTTACGGACTAGCGGTAACAATGAGCAGTTCTTC	CAISEPLRTSGNNEQFF
NA	NA	TRBV15	TRBJ2-6	TGTGCCACCAGCACCGACAATCTTTGGGTTTTTGGAGCCAACGTCCTGACTTTC	CATSTDNLWVFGANVLTF
NA	NA	TRBV6-1	TRBJ2-2	TGTGCCAGCAGTGAGGTTCAGGGGGGCCGTGGAGGCCCCGGGGAGCTGTTTTTT	CASSEVQGGRGGPGELFF
NA	NA	TRBV5-3	TRBJ1-2	TGTGCCAGAAGCTTGGAGGGGACGGGGGTGCCGGACTATGGCTACACCTTC	CARSLEGTGVPDYGYTF
NA	once	TRBV27	TRBJ1-1	TGTGCCAGCAGTTTAGGTCCAGGGGATGGAACTGAAGCTTTCTTT	CASSLGPGDGTEAFF
NA	NA	TRBV2	TRBJ2-7	TGTGCCAGCGTCGCCGAGGCCAGTACCTCCTACGAGCAGTACTTC	CASVAEASTSYEQYF
TRBD1	NA	TRBV9	TRBJ2-3	TGTGCCAGCAGCGTCCGACAGGGGGCGAGCGGGACAGATACGCAGTATTTT	CASSVRQGASGTDTQYF
TRBD1	few	TRBV5-1	TRBJ2-7	TGCGCCAGCAGCTTCGGGGACAGTTACTCCTACGAGCAGTACTTC	CASSFGDSYSYEQYF
NA	NA	TRBV12-1	TRBJ1-1	TGTGCCAGCAGCGCCTACTCCAGGGGCCCCATGAACACTGAAGCTTTCTTT	CASSAYSRGPMNTEAFF